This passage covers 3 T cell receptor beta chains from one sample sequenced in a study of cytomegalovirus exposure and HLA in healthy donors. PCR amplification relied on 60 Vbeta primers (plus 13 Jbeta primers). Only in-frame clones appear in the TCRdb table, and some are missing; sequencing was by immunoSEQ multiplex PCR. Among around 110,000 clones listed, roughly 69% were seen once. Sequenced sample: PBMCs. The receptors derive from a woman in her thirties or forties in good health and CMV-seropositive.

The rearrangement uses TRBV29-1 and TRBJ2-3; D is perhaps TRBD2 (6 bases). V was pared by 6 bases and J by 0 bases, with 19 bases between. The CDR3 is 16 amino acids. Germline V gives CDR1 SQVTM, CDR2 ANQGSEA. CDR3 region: CSVTPGGVTSTDTQYF. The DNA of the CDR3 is TGCAGCGTAACCCCCGGAGGGGTAACTAGCACAGATACGCAGTATTTT.

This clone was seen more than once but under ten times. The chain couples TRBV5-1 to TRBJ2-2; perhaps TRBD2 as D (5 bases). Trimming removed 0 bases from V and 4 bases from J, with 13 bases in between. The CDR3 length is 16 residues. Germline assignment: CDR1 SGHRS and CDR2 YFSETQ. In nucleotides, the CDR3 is TGCGCCAGCAGCTTGGCCGAGACTATGATCACCGGGGAGCTGTTTTTT. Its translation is CASSLAETMITGELFF.

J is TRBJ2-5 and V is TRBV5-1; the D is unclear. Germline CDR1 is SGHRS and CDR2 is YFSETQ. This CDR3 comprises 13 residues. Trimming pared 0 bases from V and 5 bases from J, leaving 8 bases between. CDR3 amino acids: CASSLGLSETQYF. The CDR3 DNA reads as TGCGCCAGCAGCTTGGGTCTCTCGGAGACCCAGTACTTC.